The present T cell receptor (beta chain) was sequenced within a study of T cells in Graves' hyperthyroidism and ophthalmopathy. RNA transcripts served as the template for amplifying TCR beta CDR3 regions. The HTBI primer set drove a first-round RT-PCR of the TCR CDR3. One entry per CDR3 protein, called by TCRdb with MiXCR from the multiplex PCR reads. The table records around 690,000 distinct CDR3 sequences, roughly 20% of them present only once. Per the germline V gene, CDR1 is MNHNS and CDR2 is SASEGT. The CDR3 is made up of 14 amino acids. Trimming took 6 bases from V and 1 from J, leaving 10 bases between them. This clonotype was observed a few times.

Sequenced sample: blood. The V gene is TRBV6-1, the J gene TRBJ1-5, with no clear D. The source of this sequence is a man aged 25 to 40 with Graves' ophthalmopathy. The CDR3 region has the DNA TGTGCCAGCAGCCAGGTGGGGAGCAATCAGCCCCAGCATTTT. Protein sequence: CASSQVGSNQPQHF.